The rows below give T cell receptor beta chains drawn from one sample of a study of cytomegalovirus exposure and HLA in healthy donors. Profiled with immunoSEQ multiplex PCR; TCRdb holds only in-frame clones, not every one. Seen here are 160,000 or so clones, 80% observed once, and the top ten hold roughly 4.7%. Sequencing input: PBMCs. The receptor set was obtained from a man aged 25-40 years in good health and CMV-seronegative. Both conserved end residues are part of each CDR3. A D gene is named only where the DNA matches it firmly. Some rows have no size entry. The others give once, few or many, or a class for an expanded clone.

j_call | v_call | d_call | clone_size | cdr3_aa | cdr3_nt
TRBJ2-3 | TRBV11-2 | . | . | CASSLVGGADTQYF | TGTGCCAGCAGCTTAGTAGGGGGGGCCGATACGCAGTATTTT
TRBJ1-1 | TRBV2 | . | . | CASSEEVTGYTEAFF | TGTGCCAGCAGTGAAGAGGTGACAGGTTACACTGAAGCTTTCTTT
TRBJ1-2 | TRBV30 | TRBD1 | . | CAWSEGAAYGYTF | TGTGCCTGGAGTGAGGGGGCAGCCTATGGCTACACCTTC
TRBJ2-7 | TRBV13 | . | . | CASSTNSGSYEQYF | TGTGCCAGCTCAACTAACTCAGGGTCCTACGAGCAGTACTTC
TRBJ2-7 | TRBV30 | . | . | CAWSPHYYEQYF | TGTGCCTGGAGTCCCCACTACTACGAGCAGTACTTC
TRBJ2-2 | TRBV28 | TRBD1 | . | CASRSTGGGTGELFF | TGTGCCAGCAGATCGACAGGGGGCGGCACCGGGGAGCTGTTTTTT
TRBJ2-7 | TRBV13 | . | . | CASSLASYEQYF | TGTGCCAGCAGCTTAGCATCCTACGAGCAGTACTTC
TRBJ2-7 | TRBV30 | . | . | CAWSPERAEQYF | TGTGCCTGGAGTCCCGAGAGGGCCGAGCAGTACTTC
TRBJ1-3 | TRBV4-3 | . | . | CASSQDGTVGNTIYF | TGCGCCAGCAGCCAAGATGGGACTGTTGGAAACACCATATATTTT
TRBJ2-7 | TRBV14 | TRBD1 | . | CASLPTGGPSYEQYF | TGTGCCAGCCTACCAACAGGGGGACCTTCCTACGAGCAGTACTTC
TRBJ2-1 | TRBV5-4 | . | . | CASRRTANNEQFF | TGTGCCAGCAGACGGACAGCCAACAATGAGCAGTTCTTC
TRBJ2-7 | TRBV9 | TRBD2 | . | CASSVATGGGYEQYF | TGTGCCAGCAGCGTAGCGACGGGAGGGGGGTACGAGCAGTACTTC
TRBJ1-1 | TRBV28 | TRBD1 | . | CASSLTTGGNVGTEAFF | TGTGCCAGCAGTTTGACGACAGGGGGCAACGTTGGGACTGAAGCTTTCTTT
TRBJ2-5 | TRBV13 | . | . | CASTMGAGVETQYF | TGTGCCAGCACCATGGGGGCCGGGGTGGAGACCCAGTACTTC
TRBJ1-1 | TRBV18 | . | few | CASSDRHEGQEAFF | TGTGCCAGCTCCGATCGACATGAGGGTCAGGAAGCTTTCTTT
TRBJ1-1 | TRBV18 | . | . | CASSPPYSEAFF | TGTGCCAGCTCACCACCGTACTCTGAAGCTTTCTTT
TRBJ1-5 | TRBV27 | TRBD1 | . | CASSSTGGGEPQHF | TGTGCCAGCAGTTCGACAGGGGGCGGTGAGCCCCAGCATTTT
TRBJ1-2 | TRBV5-1 | TRBD1 | . | CASSLSPGQGSYGYTF | TGCGCCAGCAGCTTAAGCCCGGGACAGGGGAGCTATGGCTACACCTTC
TRBJ1-2 | TRBV28 | TRBD1 | . | CASSLFDRDYGYTF | TGTGCCAGCAGTCTTTTTGACAGGGACTATGGCTACACCTTC
TRBJ2-2 | TRBV10-2 | . | . | CASSNRDFYTGELFF | TGCGCCAGCAGTAACCGGGACTTCTACACCGGGGAGCTGTTTTTT
TRBJ2-2 | TRBV9 | . | . | CASRETGGPEELFF | TGTGCCAGCAGGGAGACCGGGGGACCCGAGGAGCTGTTTTTT
TRBJ1-1 | TRBV11-2 | . | once | CASGGVMNTEAFF | TGTGCCAGCGGGGGGGTCATGAACACTGAAGCTTTCTTT
TRBJ2-7 | TRBV11-2 | TRBD2 | . | CASSLSLGWTSALEQYF | TGTGCCAGCAGCTTAAGTCTTGGGTGGACTAGCGCCCTCGAGCAGTACTTC
TRBJ1-3 | TRBV30 | TRBD1 | . | CAWIAGTGNTGNTIYF | TGTGCCTGGATCGCCGGGACAGGGAATACTGGAAACACCATATATTTT
TRBJ2-3 | TRBV7-6 | . | . | CASSSRTAIFPTDTQYF | TGTGCCAGCAGCTCAAGGACAGCTATCTTCCCCACAGATACGCAGTATTTT
TRBJ2-7 | TRBV5-1 | . | . | CASSLVGAVFSYEQYF | TGCGCCAGCAGCTTGGTGGGGGCAGTGTTCTCCTACGAGCAGTACTTC
TRBJ1-1 | TRBV5-4 | . | . | CASSLEVGGNTEAFF | TGTGCCAGCAGCTTGGAAGTAGGGGGGAACACTGAAGCTTTCTTT
TRBJ1-1 | TRBV6-1 | . | . | CASTGMRQGEAFF | TGTGCCAGCACCGGTATGAGGCAAGGTGAAGCTTTCTTT
TRBJ2-1 | TRBV7-3 | . | . | CASSLGNRANNEQFF | TGTGCCAGCAGCTTAGGGAACAGGGCCAACAATGAGCAGTTCTTC
TRBJ2-2 | TRBV9 | . | . | CASSGYQQGGGELFF | TGTGCCAGCAGCGGATACCAACAGGGCGGCGGGGAGCTGTTTTTT
TRBJ1-1 | TRBV13 | . | . | CASSSRQDGDTEAFF | TGTGCCAGCAGCTCCCGACAGGACGGGGACACTGAAGCTTTCTTT
TRBJ1-3 | TRBV15 | . | . | CATSREAAHSGNTIYF | TGTGCCACCAGCAGAGAGGCCGCTCACTCTGGAAACACCATATATTTT
TRBJ2-6 | TRBV7-3 | TRBD2 | . | CASQELAGGYGANVLTF | TGTGCCAGCCAGGAACTAGCGGGAGGATACGGGGCCAACGTCCTGACTTTC
TRBJ2-7 | TRBV11-2 | . | . | CASSLGAGLYEQYF | TGTGCCAGCAGCTTAGGCGCAGGACTCTACGAGCAGTACTTC
TRBJ1-5 | TRBV5-6 | TRBD1 | . | CASSLGQGDQPQHF | TGTGCCAGCAGCTTGGGACAGGGGGATCAGCCCCAGCATTTT
TRBJ2-5 | TRBV5-4 | TRBD2 | . | CASSRRAGGPEETQYF | TGTGCCAGCAGCCGAAGAGCGGGGGGGCCGGAGGAGACCCAGTACTTC
TRBJ1-6 | TRBV13 | TRBD1 | . | CASSSRTGQSPLHF | TGTGCCAGCAGCAGTCGGACAGGGCAATCACCCCTCCACTTT
TRBJ1-5 | TRBV11-2 | . | . | CASSPGSPNQPQHF | TGTGCCAGCAGCCCGGGATCCCCCAATCAGCCCCAGCATTTT
TRBJ1-6 | TRBV9 | TRBD1 | . | CASSDRQGAISPLHF | TGTGCCAGCAGCGACAGACAGGGGGCAATTTCACCCCTCCACTTT
TRBJ2-3 | TRBV7-2 | TRBD2 | few | CASSWGGEGDTQYF | TGTGCCAGCAGCTGGGGGGGAGAGGGAGATACGCAGTATTTT
TRBJ1-2 | TRBV7-2 | TRBD1 | . | CASSPGTENYGYTF | TGTGCCAGCAGCCCCGGGACAGAGAACTATGGCTACACCTTC
TRBJ2-2 | TRBV10-3 | . | once | CASLNREPNTGELFF | TGTGCCTCCCTAAACCGGGAGCCGAACACCGGGGAGCTGTTTTTT
TRBJ2-4 | TRBV7-2 | TRBD1 | . | CASSALPGQAKNIQYF | TGTGCCAGCAGCGCCCTTCCGGGACAGGCCAAAAACATTCAGTACTTC
TRBJ2-7 | TRBV5-5 | TRBD2 | . | CASSLLPGLAGSGTSYEQYF | TGTGCCAGCAGCTTGCTCCCGGGACTAGCGGGGTCAGGCACATCCTACGAGCAGTACTTC
TRBJ2-7 | TRBV27 | . | . | CASSLSGSYEQYF | TGTGCCAGCAGTCTCTCCGGCTCCTACGAGCAGTACTTC
TRBJ2-7 | TRBV6-1 | TRBD2 | . | CASIPGLAAGEQYF | TGTGCCAGCATCCCGGGACTAGCGGCTGGCGAGCAGTACTTC